The clone carrying this TCR beta chain turned up a few times. This sample was included in a study of patients and donors after allogeneic stem cell transplantation. Using its own MiXCR run on the RT-PCR reads, TCRdb lists one record per CDR3 protein. The table lists about 74,000 distinct CDR3 sequences, less than 30% of them singletons. CDR1 and CDR2 (germline): SEHNR, FQNEAQ (reference sequence). The CDR3 has 14 residues. The V end was cut by 3 bases, the J end by 10 bases, with 16 bases between. Sample: blood, either unsorted or a sorted T cell fraction (not recorded which). The receptor's source is a human donor who was either an allogeneic HSCT recipient or a stem cell or donor lymphocyte infusion donor (not recorded which). It is not recorded whose cells these are; they may come from a transplant donor. The rearrangement links TRBV7-9 to TRBJ2-1; tentatively, D is TRBD2 (5 bases). The CDR3 DNA reads TGTGCCAGCAGCTTCGCACCCGGGGTAGGGGAGCAGTTCTTC. This translates into CASSFAPGVGEQFF.